This is a list of T cell receptor beta chains from one sample in a study of blood T cell repertoires in COVID-19. Sequencing was performed with immunoSEQ multiplex PCR; in TCRdb, only in-frame clones are kept and a portion is missing. The sample lists some 300,000 clones, more than 70% seen once, with more than 6.5% in the top ten. Specimen: peripheral blood. These receptors were obtained from a woman aged 25 to 39 who had recovered from COVID-19. CDR3s leave out the opening cysteine and the closing phenylalanine or tryptophan.

TRBV3-1/TRBV3-2,TRBJ1-2,12,ASSNSAGGYGYT
TRBV21-1,TRBJ2-7,15,ASSKGLAGALVYEQY
TRBV18,TRBJ1-6,13,ASSPAGQGTSPLH
TRBV4-1,TRBJ2-5,13,ASSQDGTKGETQY
TRBV9,TRBJ1-2,13,ASSGSRDRGKGYT
TRBV18,TRBJ2-7,13,ASSPMGLGVSEQY
TRBV11-3,TRBJ1-5,13,ASSPGQYSNQPQH
TRBV19,TRBJ2-1,12,ASSTDRLYNEQF
TRBV10-1,TRBJ1-2,12,ASNREKGIYGYT
TRBV5-4,TRBJ1-6,16,ASSLGEKSYHSGSPLH
TRBV13,TRBJ2-7,12,ASSLWDTYYEQY
TRBV7-2,TRBJ1-1,12,ASSSRGLISEAF
TRBV29-1,TRBJ2-3,11,SVEEPATDTQY
TRBV29-1,TRBJ1-4,13,SASTGQLKSEKLF
TRBV19,TRBJ2-1,14,ASSPRLLASDNEQF
TRBV6-2/TRBV6-3,TRBJ2-1,11,ASSRSVSNEQF
TRBV2,TRBJ1-5,11,ASSRQENQPQH
TRBV6-5,TRBJ1-5,9,ASGLNQPQH
TRBV5-1,TRBJ2-5,17,ASSSVPGQGTPGRETQY
TRBV5-1,TRBJ2-5,13,ASSSLSEDQETQY
TRBV7-2,TRBJ1-2,11,ASSPLQDYGYT
TRBV7-3,TRBJ2-5,12,ASSFLAGRETQY
TRBV11-3,TRBJ2-7,12,ASSPRGLTYEQY
TRBV28,TRBJ2-7,12,ASRSILSSYEQY
TRBV29-1,TRBJ2-2,11,SVDWQNTGELF
TRBV5-5,TRBJ1-2,12,ASSLLDRAAGYT
TRBV5-1,TRBJ1-6,19,ASSLPSTRDNVGLGNSPLH